This T cell receptor beta chain emerged from a study of CD8 T cells in Susac syndrome. Study-level results: The study recognized that the number of individuals in its TCR sequencing and HLA analysis was relatively small.

Remarks on this clonotype: Its specificity is unknown.

CD8+ and CD4+ blood T cells underwent TCR beta sequencing. TEMRA cells were enriched by FACS, while CD8+ and CD4+ T cells were obtained through a negative isolation that was performed magnetically. Reverse transcription of about 0.5 to 1 ug RNA used random hexamers. Amplification of the TCR beta CDR3 was carried out by immunoSEQ multiplex PCR, which spanned a total of 54 Vbeta and 13 Jbeta segments. TCRdb re-called the immunoSEQ multiplex PCR reads through MiXCR, storing one row per CDR3 protein. The data contain under 350,000 distinct CDR3 sequences, about 91% of them singletons. Germline assignment: CDR1 SQVTM and CDR2 ANQGSEA. The CDR3 contains 14 residues. The junction had 2 bases not matched to a gene; V was cut back by 6 bases and J by 0 bases.

The sample was CD4+ T cells from PBMCs. The clonotype comes from a human donor with multiple sclerosis. The chain couples TRBV29-1 to TRBJ2-7, with TRBD2 matching over 13 bases. CDR3 residues: CSVRTSGSSYEQYF. The CDR3 DNA reads TGCAGCGTGCGGACTAGCGGGAGCTCCTACGAGCAGTACTTC.